This TCR beta chain was sequenced in a study of blood T cell repertoires in COVID-19. Study details: Material from acute and convalescent COVID-19 was sourced from the United States, Italy and Spain.

CDR3 length: 13 amino acids. CDR1 SQVTM and CDR2 ANQGSEA come from the germline V gene. V was shortened by 4 bases and J by 2 bases, with 12 bases between the two germline ends. In the study's own analysis: Amplification with reference gene primers provided the estimates of nucleated cell counts. Sequencing used immunoSEQ multiplex PCR; TCRdb keeps in-frame clones, though not all of them. That table furnishes V, J and clone size, whereas the DNA furnished D and trimming. The data hold approximately 280,000 clones, with about 86% observed a single time. V gene TRBV29-1 combines with J gene TRBJ2-7; possible D gene TRBD1, 6 bases. Material for sequencing was peripheral blood. This sequence was found in a woman between 25 and 40 years old who had recovered from COVID-19. The CDR3 bases are TGCAGCGTTGGTGGATCAGGGGCCTACGAGCAGTACTTC. Residues: CSVGGSGAYEQYF.